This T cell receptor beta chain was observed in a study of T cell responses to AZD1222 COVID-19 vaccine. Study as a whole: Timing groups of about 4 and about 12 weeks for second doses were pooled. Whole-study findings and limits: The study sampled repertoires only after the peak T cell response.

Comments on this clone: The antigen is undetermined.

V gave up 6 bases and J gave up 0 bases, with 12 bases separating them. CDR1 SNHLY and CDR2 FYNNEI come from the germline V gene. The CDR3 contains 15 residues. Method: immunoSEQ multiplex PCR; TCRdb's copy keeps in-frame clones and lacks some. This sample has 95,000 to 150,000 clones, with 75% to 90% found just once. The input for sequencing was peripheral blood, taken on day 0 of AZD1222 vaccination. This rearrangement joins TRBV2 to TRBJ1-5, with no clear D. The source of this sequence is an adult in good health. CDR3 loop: CASSPGVHSNQPQHF. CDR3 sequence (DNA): TGTGCCAGCAGCCCCGGCGTCCATAGCAATCAGCCCCAGCATTTT.